The rows below give T cell receptor beta chains drawn from one sample of a study of CD8 T cells in Susac syndrome. TCRdb passed the immunoSEQ multiplex PCR reads through MiXCR, listing each CDR3 protein once. The table includes roughly 300,000 distinct CDR3 sequences, approximately 84% detected once. The sequencing input was CD8+ T cells from PBMCs. The source of these receptors is a human donor with multiple sclerosis. CDR3s include the opening cysteine and the closing phenylalanine or tryptophan. The D gene is left open where the match is weak. Size is stated for part of the rows, as once, few or many counts, or as a class when the clone is expanded.

cdr3_length d_call j_call clone_size v_call cdr3_aa cdr3_nt
12 . TRBJ1-4 . TRBV12-3/TRBV12-4 CASSFINEKLFF TGTGCCAGCAGTTTTATTAATGAAAAACTGTTTTTT
18 TRBD2 TRBJ2-2 . TRBV6-5 CASSYSGLAGGPGGELFF TGTGCCAGCAGTTACTCCGGACTAGCGGGAGGGCCGGGCGGGGAGCTGTTTTTT
15 . TRBJ2-3 . TRBV28 CATTEGAAGTDTQYF TGTGCCACCACCGAAGGAGCGGCAGGCACAGATACGCAGTATTTT
17 . TRBJ2-5 . TRBV20-1 CSARDSTGLSLWETQYF TGCAGTGCTAGAGATTCCACGGGCCTCTCCTTGTGGGAGACCCAGTACTTC
13 . TRBJ2-7 . TRBV5-6 CASFGGDSYEQYF TGTGCCAGCTTCGGGGGCGATTCCTACGAGCAGTACTTC
14 TRBD2 TRBJ2-7 few TRBV4-2 CASSQDPSGYEQYF TGTGCCAGCAGCCAAGACCCTAGCGGCTACGAGCAGTACTTC
13 . TRBJ1-6 once TRBV10-1 CASSELRNSPLHF TGCGCCAGCAGTGAGCTGAGGAATTCACCCCTCCACTTT
15 . TRBJ2-5 . TRBV25-1 CASSSSADPDETQYF TGTGCCAGCAGTAGCTCAGCGGACCCTGATGAGACCCAGTACTTC
13 . TRBJ2-7 . TRBV19 CASSMGAPYEQYF TGTGCCAGTAGTATGGGAGCCCCCTACGAGCAGTACTTC
14 TRBD1 TRBJ2-5 . TRBV28 CASSGDRSQETQYF TGTGCCAGCAGTGGGGACAGGAGCCAAGAGACCCAGTACTTC
16 . TRBJ1-2 . TRBV14 CASSQYTGRVSDGYTF TGTGCCAGCAGCCAATACACCGGGAGGGTCTCTGATGGCTACACCTTC
16 . TRBJ1-5 . TRBV12-3/TRBV12-4 CASSSPLAPGNQPQHF TGTGCCAGCAGTTCCCCACTGGCACCCGGCAATCAGCCCCAGCATTTT
14 TRBD1 TRBJ1-5 . TRBV5-4 CASSPDRGLQPQHF TGTGCCAGCAGCCCGGACAGGGGGCTTCAGCCCCAGCATTTT
13 . TRBJ2-3 . TRBV5-4 CASSPIAGGTQYF TGTGCCAGCAGCCCCATTGCAGGAGGTACGCAGTATTTT
18 TRBD2 TRBJ2-3 few TRBV7-8 CASRSGLAPYGGSDTQYF TGTGCCAGCAGGTCGGGACTAGCGCCCTACGGAGGGTCAGATACGCAGTATTTT
14 . TRBJ2-3 . TRBV28 CASSFDGSTDTQYF TGTGCCAGCAGTTTTGACGGAAGCACAGATACGCAGTATTTT
14 . TRBJ2-7 . TRBV4-1 CASSQHFSSYEQYF TGCGCCAGCAGCCAACACTTCAGCTCCTACGAGCAGTACTTC
20 TRBD2 TRBJ2-2 . TRBV11-2 CASSPTTGGMGLAITGELFF TGTGCCAGCAGCCCCACGACGGGGGGAATGGGACTAGCGATCACCGGGGAGCTGTTTTTT
14 . TRBJ2-3 few TRBV6-5 CASSYNPSTDTQYF TGTGCCAGCAGTTATAACCCTAGCACAGATACGCAGTATTTT
15 TRBD1 TRBJ1-4 . TRBV27 CASSLYEGAGEKLFF TGTGCCAGCAGTTTATACGAGGGGGCCGGTGAAAAACTGTTTTTT
17 . TRBJ2-3 . TRBV7-9 CASSLPSAGQGTDTQYF TGTGCCAGCAGCTTGCCAAGTGCGGGACAAGGCACAGATACGCAGTATTTT
17 TRBD2 TRBJ2-3 . TRBV7-9 CASSPMERESSTDTQYF TGTGCCAGCAGCCCTATGGAGCGGGAGTCGTCGACAGATACGCAGTATTTT
13 . TRBJ2-5 . TRBV28 CASSPTGGETQYF TGTGCCAGCAGTCCGACCGGAGGGGAGACCCAGTACTTC
14 . TRBJ2-3 . TRBV7-9 CASSFAGRGDTQYF TGTGCCAGCAGCTTCGCCGGCAGGGGAGATACGCAGTATTTT
13 . TRBJ1-2 . TRBV20-1 CSARGASGYGYTF TGCAGTGCTAGAGGGGCCTCTGGATATGGCTACACCTTC
16 . TRBJ2-7 . TRBV7-9 CASSLAGAVAGYEQYF TGTGCCAGCAGCTTAGCGGGGGCGGTAGCGGGCTACGAGCAGTACTTC
17 . TRBJ1-6 . TRBV2 CASINRRGPIPDSPLHF TGTGCCAGCATCAACAGAAGAGGTCCGATCCCGGATTCACCCCTCCACTTT
14 . TRBJ1-1 few TRBV27 CASSLYRGNTEAFF TGTGCCAGCAGTTTATATCGGGGGAACACTGAAGCTTTCTTT
16 . TRBJ2-7 . TRBV20-1 CSARDPTSLLAYEQYF TGCAGTGCTAGAGACCCCACTAGCCTGCTTGCTTACGAGCAGTACTTC
16 TRBD1 TRBJ2-5 once TRBV7-9 CASSPRDRTHQETQYF TGTGCCAGCAGCCCTCGGGACAGGACTCACCAAGAGACCCAGTACTTC
14 . TRBJ2-6 . TRBV5-4 CAGYHGGRTNVLTF TGTGCCGGATACCATGGGGGTAGGACCAACGTCCTGACTTTC
18 . TRBJ2-1 . TRBV10-3 CAISDVKGGSGTYNEQFF TGTGCCATCAGTGATGTAAAAGGGGGGAGCGGAACCTACAATGAGCAGTTCTTC
17 TRBD1 TRBJ2-5 . TRBV6-5 CASSYASGTGNQETQYF TGTGCCAGCAGTTACGCGTCCGGGACAGGAAACCAAGAGACCCAGTACTTC
12 . TRBJ2-5 once TRBV7-9 CASSFFQETQYF TGTGCCAGCAGCTTTTTTCAAGAGACCCAGTACTTC
14 . TRBJ2-1 . TRBV6-2/TRBV6-3 CASSSILPSDEQFF TGTGCCAGCAGTTCTATACTCCCAAGCGATGAGCAGTTCTTC
18 TRBD1 TRBJ2-6 . TRBV24-1 CATSESGQRPTGANVLTF TGTGCCACCAGTGAATCGGGACAGAGACCAACGGGGGCCAACGTCCTGACTTTC
15 . TRBJ2-5 few TRBV12-5 CASGFQRSHLKTQYF TGTGCTAGTGGTTTCCAGCGATCCCACTTAAAGACCCAGTACTTC
16 . TRBJ2-1 . TRBV14 CASSQVHGGPDNEQFF TGTGCCAGCAGCCAAGTACACGGGGGGCCAGACAATGAGCAGTTCTTC
13 . TRBJ2-7 few TRBV27 CASSPAEGYEQYF TGTGCCAGCAGTCCTGCGGAGGGCTACGAGCAGTACTTC
18 . TRBJ2-1 . TRBV7-8 CASSLIAGFEVGNNEQFF TGTGCCAGCAGCTTAATTGCGGGCTTTGAGGTGGGGAACAATGAGCAGTTCTTC
12 . TRBJ1-3 . TRBV7-9 CASSLGQNTIYF TGTGCCAGCAGCTTGGGACAAAACACCATATATTTT
18 TRBD2 TRBJ2-5 . TRBV2 CASSDLLPSGRFLETQYF TGTGCCAGCAGTGACCTCCTCCCCAGCGGGAGGTTTTTAGAGACCCAGTACTTC
15 . TRBJ2-5 . TRBV27 CASMEFMGLGETQYF TGTGCCAGCATGGAGTTTATGGGGCTCGGGGAGACCCAGTACTTC
19 TRBD2 TRBJ2-3 . TRBV20-1 CSARLGLAGASFSTDTQYF TGCAGTGCTAGATTGGGCCTAGCGGGGGCCTCATTTAGCACAGATACGCAGTATTTT
13 . TRBJ2-2 . TRBV6-1 CASSETGSGELFF TGTGCCAGCAGTGAAACAGGGTCCGGGGAGCTGTTTTTT
13 . TRBJ1-2 . TRBV2 CASSEFLGYGYTF TGTGCCAGCAGTGAATTTTTGGGCTATGGCTACACCTTC
13 . TRBJ2-7 . TRBV2 CASSGEGSYEQYF TGTGCCAGCAGCGGAGAGGGCTCCTACGAGCAGTACTTC
17 TRBD1 TRBJ2-1 . TRBV10-3 CAISEEVPGGYYNEQFF TGTGCCATCAGTGAGGAGGTGCCAGGGGGATACTACAATGAGCAGTTCTTC
15 TRBD2 TRBJ2-1 . TRBV5-1 CASSLSGRACPEQFF TGCGCCAGCAGCCTGAGCGGGAGGGCCTGTCCTGAGCAGTTCTTC
13 TRBD1 TRBJ2-7 . TRBV27 CASSFGQGREQYF TGTGCCAGCAGTTTCGGACAGGGCCGGGAGCAGTACTTC
16 . TRBJ1-3 . TRBV7-6 CASSLRQVYSGNTIYF TGTGCCAGCAGCTTACGGCAGGTCTACTCTGGAAACACCATATATTTT
16 TRBD2 TRBJ2-5 . TRBV5-1 CASSPLGTSGGETQYF TGCGCCAGCAGCCCTCTAGGGACTAGCGGTGGAGAGACCCAGTACTTC
14 . TRBJ1-1 once TRBV7-9 CASSPSIRGSEAFF TGTGCCAGCAGCCCTAGTATCCGGGGATCTGAAGCTTTCTTT
13 . TRBJ1-2 . TRBV3-1 CASSQLVQEGYTF TGTGCCAGCAGCCAATTGGTCCAGGAGGGCTACACCTTC
15 . TRBJ1-1 . TRBV15 CATSRDSSQDTEAFF TGTGCCACCAGCAGAGATTCCAGCCAGGACACTGAAGCTTTCTTT
13 . TRBJ2-1 . TRBV7-9 CASSDGTYNEQFF TGTGCCAGCAGCGACGGGACGTACAATGAGCAGTTCTTC
15 . TRBJ1-2 . TRBV7-9 CASSSAPTDPRGYTF TGTGCCAGCAGCTCAGCGCCTACGGACCCCCGAGGCTACACCTTC